The sequence of this T cell receptor beta chain was determined in a study of low-dose radiotherapy and immunotherapy resistance in tumors. Trimming removed 7 bases at V and 3 bases at J, with 19 bases between. This CDR3 has 17 amino acids. Germline loops: CDR1 MDHEN, CDR2 SYDVKM. The time point is: after trial treatment. Treatment noted: LDRT plus nivolumab, ipilimumab, low-dose cyclophosphamide and aspirin (RACIN trial). First-strand cDNA used TRAV- and TRBV-specific primers, covering alpha and beta chains. With a V-primer adapter and a constant-region primer, TCRs were amplified for about 20 PCR cycles. A single record per CDR3 protein comes from TCRdb applying MiXCR to the reads. This table holds around 84,000 distinct CDR3 sequences, around a sixth found once. This clonotype was recorded at least ten times.

This TCR came from a male donor with prostate cancer. Sequenced material: PBMCs, taken after low-dose radiotherapy plus immunotherapy. The chain couples TRBV28 to TRBJ2-6, with D perhaps given as TRBD1 or TRBD2 (5 bases each). CDR3 in DNA: TGTGCCAGCACCGGCGAGGGGACCCTTCTTGGGGCCAACGTCCTGACTTTC. Encoded protein: CASTGEGTLLGANVLTF.